One sample yielded the 13 T cell receptor beta chains listed below, sequenced in a study of blood T cell repertoires in COVID-19. This table comes from immunoSEQ multiplex PCR, and its TCRdb copy is limited to in-frame clones, with some not included. The repertoire has 120,000 to 150,000 clones, just under 90% of them found once; the top ten carry roughly 4.3%. Material for sequencing was peripheral blood. These TCRs come from a woman in her thirties or forties with acute or convalescent COVID-19.

V usage is TRBV4-1 and J usage is TRBJ1-1, with D perhaps TRBD1 (5 bases). The CDR3 covers 16 residues. V lost 1 base and J 0 bases, leaving 12 bases between the germline ends. Germline loops: CDR1 MGHRA, CDR2 YSYEKL. CDR3 nucleotide sequence: TGCGCCAGCAGCCAAGTTCCTGACAGCTTGAACACTGAAGCTTTCTTT. Residues: CASSQVPDSLNTEAFF.

The chain couples TRBV2 to TRBJ2-1; weak D call: TRBD2 (5 bases). In germline, CDR1 is SNHLY, CDR2 FYNNEI. V lost 5 bases and J lost 9, with 11 bases in between. The CDR3 consists of 12 residues. CDR3 residues: CASSTEVGEQFF. Here the CDR3 DNA reads TGTGCCAGCAGTACGGAGGTGGGTGAGCAGTTCTTC.

V gene TRBV7-2 combines with J gene TRBJ1-5, with 7 bases identical to TRBD1. J lost 0 bases, V lost 5 bases, and 16 bases had no gene match. This CDR3 has 19 amino acids. Germline CDR1 and CDR2: SGHTA and FQGNSA. For the CDR3, the DNA is TGTGCCAGCAGCCCCCCCGCGGACAGGATCCCCTATAGCAATCAGCCCCAGCATTTT. Amino acid sequence: CASSPPADRIPYSNQPQHF.

The chain couples TRBV4-1 to TRBJ2-7; 12 bases align to TRBD1. V lost 3 bases and J lost 4; bases outside the gene matches: 10. CDR1 and CDR2 from the germline V gene are MGHRA and YSYEKL. The CDR3 contains 17 residues. The DNA of the CDR3 is TGCGCCAGCAGCCACTTAATGGGACAGGGGGCGACTTACGAGCAGTACTTC. This encodes CASSHLMGQGATYEQYF.

This clone is a singleton in its sample. The chain employs TRBV11-3 and TRBJ2-1; D unclear. V was trimmed by 1 base and J by 10 bases, leaving 11 bases between them. The CDR3 consists of 13 residues. CDR1 is SGHNT and CDR2 is YENEEA in the germline V gene. The CDR3 DNA is TGTGCCAGCAGCTTAGTGGGTAGCACAGAGCAGTTCTTC. Translating gives CASSLVGSTEQFF.

This chain connects TRBV9 to TRBJ2-1, with 8 bases identical to TRBD2. V lost 0 bases and J lost 9; bases outside the gene matches: 11. The CDR3 has 16 amino acids. CDR1 and CDR2 (germline): SGDLS, YYNGEE. The CDR3 protein is CASSVVPAGDLVEQFF. CDR3 nucleotides: TGTGCCAGCAGCGTAGTGCCAGCGGGAGATCTGGTTGAGCAGTTCTTC.

This sequence joins TRBV18 and TRBJ2-7; 7 nucleotides agree with TRBD1. The CDR3 consists of 15 residues. In germline, CDR1 is KGHSH, CDR2 LQKENI. After removal of 3 bases from V and 7 bases from J, the junction contained 12 bases not matched to a gene. DNA for the CDR3: TGTGCCAGCTCACCCCCGGGACAGCGCTCGAATGAGCAGTACTTC. Its translation is CASSPPGQRSNEQYF. The whole variable domain, filled in from reference TRBV18 and TRBJ2-7, reads NAGVMQNPRHLVRRRGQEARLRCSPMKGHSHVYWYRQLPEEGLKFMVYLQKENIIDESGMPKERFSAEFPKEGPSILRIQQVVRGDSAAYFCASSPPGQRSNEQYFGPGTRLTVT.

The rearrangement joins TRBV28 to TRBJ1-5, with D tentatively TRBD1 (6 bases). Between the trimmed V and J ends, which lost 7 bases and 4 bases, there was a span of 11 bases. CDR1 and CDR2 from the germline V gene are MDHEN and SYDVKM. This CDR3 is built from 13 residues. This CDR3 reads CASTRTVNQPQHF. The CDR3 DNA follows: TGTGCCAGCACCCGGACAGTAAATCAGCCCCAGCATTTT.

The rearrangement uses TRBV4-2 and TRBJ2-7; 14 bases map to TRBD2. J gave up 0 bases and V 4 bases, and 14 bases lay outside the gene matches. CDR3 size: 20 residues. In germline, CDR1 is LGHNA, CDR2 YNFKEQ. For the CDR3, the DNA is TGTGCCAGCAGCCCGGAGACCGGGACTAGCGGGAGCCCCAGCTCCTACGAGCAGTACTTC. This gives the protein CASSPETGTSGSPSSYEQYF.

This chain connects TRBV7-2 to TRBJ2-7; TRBD1 matches 8 bases. The germline CDR1 and CDR2 sequences are SGHTA and FQGNSA. The CDR3 consists of 14 residues. Trimming at V came to 4 bases and at J to 2 bases, leaving 4 bases not matched to a gene. The CDR3 sequence is CASSYRDRTYEQYF. The CDR3 coding sequence is TGTGCCAGCAGCTACCGGGACAGGACCTACGAGCAGTACTTC. Together with reference TRBV7-2 and TRBJ2-7, the CDR3 gives the full variable domain: GAGVSQSPSNKVTEKGKDVELRCDPISGHTALYWYRQSLGQGLEFLIYFQGNSAPDKSGLPSDRFSAERTGGSVSTLTIQRTQQEDSAVYLCASSYRDRTYEQYFGPGTRLTVT.

J is TRBJ2-3 and V is TRBV20-1; a weak D match, TRBD1 (5 bases). Trimming removed 6 bases at V and 3 bases at J, with 7 bases between. Germline V gene sequence: CDR1 DFQATT, CDR2 SNEGSKA (reference sequence). The CDR3 covers 11 residues. DNA of the CDR3: TGCAGTGCAAAGGGGACAGATACGCAGTATTTT. As protein: CSAKGTDTQYF.

The chain uses TRBV14 and TRBJ1-3; D might be TRBD1 (6 bases). The germline CDR1 and CDR2 sequences are SGHDN and FVKESK. Trimming took 3 bases from V and 0 from J, leaving 6 bases between them. The CDR3 covers 14 residues. In DNA, the CDR3 is TGTGCCAGCAGCCACAGGGGCTCTGGAAACACCATATATTTT. Encoded protein: CASSHRGSGNTIYF.

This chain joins TRBV5-1 and TRBJ1-1; D gene unclear. The CDR3 extends over 14 amino acids. Trimming took 0 bases from V and 0 from J, leaving 6 bases between them. Germline CDR1 reads SGHRS; CDR2 reads YFSETQ. The CDR3 here is CASSLATVNTEAFF. As DNA, the CDR3 is TGCGCCAGCAGCTTGGCCACGGTGAACACTGAAGCTTTCTTT.